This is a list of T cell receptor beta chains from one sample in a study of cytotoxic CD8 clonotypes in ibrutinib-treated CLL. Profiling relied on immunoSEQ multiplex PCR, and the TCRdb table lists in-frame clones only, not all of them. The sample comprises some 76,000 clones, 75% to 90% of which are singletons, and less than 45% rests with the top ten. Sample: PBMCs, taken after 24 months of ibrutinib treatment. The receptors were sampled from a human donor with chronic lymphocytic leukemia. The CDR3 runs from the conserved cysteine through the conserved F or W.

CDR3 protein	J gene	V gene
CATAQEGVGNTIYF	TRBJ1-3	TRBV10-3
CASSQDRANEQYF	TRBJ2-7	TRBV7-7
CASSRLAGGHNEQFF	TRBJ2-1	TRBV2
CAISGGQGNQETQYF	TRBJ2-5	TRBV10-3
CASRPGQYLYGYTF	TRBJ1-2	TRBV6-1
CAISPRGGDTEAFF	TRBJ1-1	TRBV10-3
CASSYGTNSYEQYF	TRBJ2-7	TRBV5-4
CASSLFVYEQYF	TRBJ2-7	TRBV28
CASSLGPGNYGYTF	TRBJ1-2	TRBV5-5
CASSFGGRLGEQFF	TRBJ2-1	TRBV4-2
CASSQEAQGAQGYTF	TRBJ1-2	TRBV18
CASSTSGGPWQGYEQYF	TRBJ2-7	TRBV28
CASSLTGGAGELFF	TRBJ2-2	TRBV28
CASSPAGGSYAYEQFF	TRBJ2-1	TRBV9
CASSVGSSGSPTDTQYF	TRBJ2-3	TRBV9
CASSGRQGEASLGYNEQFF	TRBJ2-1	TRBV27
CATTQGQSKETQYF	TRBJ2-5	TRBV15
CASSLLIRGTGHGKLFF	TRBJ1-4	TRBV27
CSVRGTGSLETQYF	TRBJ2-3	TRBV29-1
CASSSSGSTDTQYF	TRBJ2-3	TRBV5-4
CASSLGAGRTNSYNEQFF	TRBJ2-1	TRBV11-3
CASRRLEQTGELFF	TRBJ2-2	TRBV6-5
CASSPLSGRTTDTQYF	TRBJ2-3	TRBV19
CASSLEGGGYTF	TRBJ1-2	TRBV5-1
CASSPSRAYEQYF	TRBJ2-7	TRBV18